The 32 T cell receptor beta chains below all came from one sample that was sequenced in a study of T cells after yellow fever vaccination. TCRdb called the 5' RACE reads again in MiXCR, with one record for every CDR3 protein. The sample contains some 550,000 distinct CDR3 sequences, 19% of which appear only once. This specimen was PBMCs, taken 15 days after the yellow fever booster vaccination. The receptors originated from a man aged 30 to 39 who received the YFV17D yellow fever vaccine.

The chain is built from TRBV12-3 or TRBV12-4 and TRBJ2-3; 8 nucleotides match TRBD2. With 3 bases clipped from V and 2 bases from J, the junction kept 4 bases outside the gene matches. The CDR3 spans 15 residues. As DNA, the CDR3 is TGTGCCAGCAGTTTGTTAGCGGGAAACACAGATACGCAGTATTTT. This gives the protein CASSLLAGNTDTQYF.

The chain is built from TRBV20-1 and TRBJ1-4; unclear D gene. Trimming cost V 3 bases and J 4 bases, with 12 bases left between them. The V gene's germline CDR1 is DFQATT and CDR2 SNEGSKA (reference sequence). The CDR3 is made up of 14 amino acids. The CDR3 protein is CSAREYSSNEKLFF. The CDR3 bases are TGCAGTGCTAGGGAATACAGCAGTAATGAAAAACTGTTTTTT.

This clonotype showed up just a few times. The gene calls are TRBV7-2 and TRBJ2-3, with 9 positions matching TRBD2. The J segment lost 0 bases and the V segment lost 2 bases, leaving 6 bases of the junction unmatched. The V gene's germline CDR1 is SGHTA and CDR2 FQGNSA. This CDR3 is built from 17 residues. The CDR3 protein is CASSLYGLASSTDTQYF. CDR3 coding DNA: TGTGCCAGCAGCTTATACGGACTAGCGTCTAGCACAGATACGCAGTATTTT.

The J gene is TRBJ1-2, the V gene TRBV12-3 or TRBV12-4, with D unresolved. The CDR3 runs 14 residues. The germline V and J ends were trimmed by 2 bases and 7 bases, with 14 bases remaining between them. CDR3 amino acids: CASSLRQGKPGYTF. In nucleotides, the CDR3 is TGTGCCAGCAGTTTAAGGCAAGGAAAGCCTGGCTACACCTTC.

The J gene is TRBJ2-1, the V gene TRBV5-1, with D uncertain. The germline V and J ends were trimmed by 0 bases and 4 bases, with 11 bases remaining between them. Germline CDR1 and CDR2: SGHRS and YFSETQ. The CDR3 runs 15 residues. The DNA for the CDR3 is TGCGCCAGCAGCTTGGGGTCCGGGCGGTACAATGAGCAGTTCTTC. Its translation is CASSLGSGRYNEQFF.

This clonotype was detected a few times. The chain links TRBV5-1 to TRBJ2-3; 10 bases are a match to TRBD2. After removal of 4 bases from V and 2 bases from J, the junction contained 10 bases not matched to a gene. Germline V CDR1 and CDR2: SGHRS, YFSETQ. The CDR3 is 17 residues long. The CDR3 DNA sequence: TGCGCCAGCAGCCCCCCTCTAGCGGGAGTCGCCACAGATACGCAGTATTTT. It codes for CASSPPLAGVATDTQYF.

CDR3 bases: TGCAGTGCCTTACACAGGGGGAACTACAATGAGCAGTTCTTC. Residues: CSALHRGNYNEQFF. The chain employs TRBV20-1 and TRBJ2-1; TRBD1 matches 8 bases. J lost 3 bases, V lost 6 bases, and 7 bases had no gene match. This CDR3 comprises 14 residues. Germline-derived CDR1 and CDR2 are DFQATT and SNEGSKA (reference sequence).

The V call is TRBV20-1, the J call TRBJ2-7, with TRBD2 identical over 10 bases. J was trimmed by 3 bases and V by 4 bases; bases with no gene match: 9. Germline CDR1 DFQATT, CDR2 SNEGSKA (reference sequence). The CDR3 runs 15 residues. The CDR3 protein is CSATGSGRTLYEQYF. Written as DNA, the CDR3 is TGCAGTGCTACAGGTAGCGGGAGGACCCTCTACGAGCAGTACTTC.

The chain couples TRBV7-9 to TRBJ2-7, with 8 bases identical to TRBD1. This CDR3 region has 14 residues. The J segment lost 5 bases and the V segment lost 3 bases, leaving 6 bases of the junction unmatched. The germline CDR1 and CDR2 sequences are SEHNR and FQNEAQ (reference sequence). CDR3 DNA sequence: TGTGCCAGCAGCTTGTCCAGGGGGCTTGACGAGCAGTACTTC. Translated: CASSLSRGLDEQYF. The entire variable domain, with the rest obtained from reference TRBV7-9 and TRBJ2-7, is as follows: DTGVSQNPRHKITKRGQNVTFRCDPISEHNRLYWYRQTLGQGPEFLTYFQNEAQLEKSRLLSDRFSAERPKGSFSTLEIQRTEQGDSAMYLCASSLSRGLDEQYFGPGTRLTVT.

The chain employs TRBV4-3 and TRBJ2-1; D is unclear. CDR3 size: 16 residues. Trimming cost V 4 bases and J 9 bases, with 22 bases left between them. The germline V gene encodes CDR1 LGHNA and CDR2 YSLEER. The chain's CDR3 is CASSLGPKAIQGEQFF. DNA of the CDR3: TGCGCCAGCAGCCTAGGACCGAAGGCGATCCAAGGTGAGCAGTTCTTC.

This clonotype was recorded a few times. The V call is TRBV29-1, the J call TRBJ2-7; the D gene is possibly TRBD1 (6 bases). Trimming cost V 4 bases and J 7 bases, with 14 bases left between them. In germline, CDR1 is SQVTM, CDR2 ANQGSEA. The CDR3 consists of 12 residues. CDR3 sequence reads: CSVAQGVEEQYF. The CDR3 DNA reads TGCAGCGTTGCACAGGGTGTTGAAGAGCAGTACTTC.

This clonotype was detected a few times. The chain employs TRBV7-9 and TRBJ2-2; 14 nucleotides line up with TRBD2. This CDR3 comprises 17 residues. In germline, CDR1 is SEHNR, CDR2 FQNEAQ (reference sequence). J gave up 1 base and V 5 bases, and 3 bases lay outside the gene matches. CDR3: CASSPGTSGRNTGELFF. The CDR3, as DNA: TGTGCCAGCAGCCCTGGGACTAGCGGGAGGAACACCGGGGAGCTGTTTTTT.

The table lists this clonotype with many counts. The chain carries TRBV29-1 and TRBJ2-4; D might be TRBD1 or TRBD2, each matching 5 bases. Germline values: CDR1 SQVTM, CDR2 ANQGSEA. The CDR3 length is 15 residues. V lost 2 bases to trimming and J lost 8 bases, with 19 bases between them. In nucleotides, the CDR3 is TGCAGCGTTGAATGGGCGCCGGGGACCGGGGACATTCAGTACTTC. Amino acid sequence: CSVEWAPGTGDIQYF.

This clonotype was observed a handful of times. This chain uses TRBV11-3 with TRBJ2-3; D gene uncertain. V dropped 5 bases and J dropped 8 bases, with 14 bases sitting between them. Germline V gene sequence: CDR1 SGHNT, CDR2 YENEEA. The CDR3 spans 13 residues. The CDR3: CASSHPSVGTQYF. The CDR3 DNA is TGTGCCAGCAGCCACCCCTCCGTTGGTACGCAGTATTTT.

The table lists this clonotype with a few counts. V is TRBV5-1 and J is TRBJ2-7; D unclear. CDR1 and CDR2 from the germline V gene are SGHRS and YFSETQ. V was trimmed by 1 base and J by 2 bases, leaving 7 bases between them. The CDR3 extends over 13 amino acids. In nucleotides, the CDR3 is TGCGCCAGCAGCTTGTATTCAGCCTACGAGCAGTACTTC. Translation: CASSLYSAYEQYF.

This clonotype was recorded a few times. J is TRBJ2-3 and V is TRBV27; D is undetermined. Germline lookup yields CDR1 MNHEY and CDR2 SMNVEV (reference sequence). Trimming left V 9 bases short and J 4 bases short, with 17 bases between. This CDR3 comprises 14 residues. The CDR3 sequence: CASSPPSNPDTQYF. The CDR3 region has the DNA TGTGCCAGTAGTCCACCCTCGAATCCAGATACGCAGTATTTT.

The chain joins TRBV6-5 to TRBJ2-1; 7 positions agree with TRBD2. This CDR3 has 16 residues. Germline V CDR1 and CDR2: MNHEY, SVGAGI. The junction had 5 bases not matched to a gene; V was cut back by 2 bases and J by 1 base. In nucleotides, the CDR3 is TGTGCCAGCAGTTACGGGGGTAGCGGGTCCTACAATGAGCAGTTCTTC. Translation gives CASSYGGSGSYNEQFF.

This rearrangement joins TRBV9 to TRBJ2-5; 10 nucleotides align to TRBD2. The J segment lost 6 bases and the V segment lost 4 bases, leaving 12 bases of the junction unmatched. Germline V gives CDR1 SGDLS, CDR2 YYNGEE. This CDR3 spans 16 amino acids. CDR3 in DNA: TGTGCCAGCAGCCCCGTCCAACAGCGGGGGGGCAAGACCCAGTACTTC. This encodes CASSPVQQRGGKTQYF.

The chain links TRBV28 to TRBJ2-7; D gene ambiguous. This CDR3 is built from 13 residues. Trimming cost V 4 bases and J 0 bases, with 7 bases left between them. The germline gives CDR1 MDHEN, CDR2 SYDVKM. DNA for the CDR3: TGTGCCAGCAGTTCCCTAAACTCCTACGAGCAGTACTTC. Amino acid sequence: CASSSLNSYEQYF.

The gene calls are TRBV27 and TRBJ1-5; TRBD1 might be the D (5 bases). Trimming took 3 bases from V and 8 from J, leaving 14 bases between them. Germline V CDR1 and CDR2: MNHEY, SMNVEV (reference sequence). CDR3 length: 14 residues. CDR3 DNA sequence: TGTGCCAGCAGTTTCAGCCAGGGAGCGGAGCCCCAGCATTTT. Protein product: CASSFSQGAEPQHF.

This sequence joins TRBV19 and TRBJ2-1; D remains unclear. Germline values: CDR1 LNHDA, CDR2 SQIVND (reference sequence). The CDR3 has 15 residues. V lost 11 bases and J 9 bases, leaving 26 bases between the germline ends. This CDR3 reads CASQVGWQAMGEQFF. The CDR3 DNA is TGTGCCTCCCAAGTAGGCTGGCAGGCGATGGGTGAGCAGTTCTTC.

This clonotype was observed a handful of times. The chain joins TRBV20-1 to TRBJ2-7; a possible D gene is TRBD2 (5 bases). Germline V gene lookup returns CDR1 DFQATT and CDR2 SNEGSKA (reference sequence). CDR3 length: 13 amino acids. Trimming pared 5 bases from V and 0 bases from J, leaving 11 bases between. CDR3 protein: CSAPSGISYEQYF. DNA for the CDR3: TGCAGTGCTCCAAGCGGAATCTCCTACGAGCAGTACTTC.

J is TRBJ2-3 and V is TRBV2; TRBD2 matches 10 bases. The CDR3 length is 15 residues. V gave up 3 bases and J gave up 6 bases; unmatched junction bases: 6. The V gene's germline CDR1 is SNHLY and CDR2 FYNNEI. The CDR3 spells CASSDLLAGDDTQYF. The CDR3 nucleotides are TGTGCCAGCAGTGATCTCCTAGCGGGAGATGATACGCAGTATTTT.

This clonotype has more than one count but fewer than ten. The V and J genes are TRBV28 and TRBJ2-7; 9 nucleotides match TRBD1. The germline gives CDR1 MDHEN, CDR2 SYDVKM. The CDR3 is 14 amino acids. The V segment lost 3 bases and the J segment 5 bases; nucleotides outside the gene matches: 5. The CDR3 loop reads CASSFRDRVHEQYF. Written as DNA, the CDR3 is TGTGCCAGCAGTTTCCGGGACAGGGTGCACGAGCAGTACTTC.

The table lists this clonotype with a few counts. This rearrangement joins TRBV5-1 to TRBJ2-7, with 9 positions matching TRBD2. This CDR3 has 15 amino acids. Per germline, CDR1 SGHRS and CDR2 YFSETQ. Losses at the gene ends were 2 bases for V and 5 bases for J; bases not matched to a gene: 8. The CDR3 region has the DNA TGCGCCAGCAGCTTTTGGCGGGAGGGCCGGCACGAGCAGTACTTC. Encoded protein: CASSFWREGRHEQYF.

The rearrangement links TRBV27 to TRBJ2-7; D unclear. This CDR3 region has 13 residues. Germline V gene sequence: CDR1 MNHEY, CDR2 SMNVEV (reference sequence). V was trimmed by 5 bases and J by 4 bases, leaving 12 bases between them. In DNA, the CDR3 is TGTGCCAGCAGTCCCGAGATCGGGTACGAGCAGTACTTC. The encoded protein is CASSPEIGYEQYF.

The V call is TRBV7-2, the J call TRBJ2-3; 9 nucleotides match TRBD2. Germline CDR1 is SGHTA and CDR2 is FQGNSA. The CDR3 runs to 16 residues. J lost 4 bases, V lost 5 bases, and 10 bases had no gene match. CDR3 loop: CASSLQREVFADTQYF. The CDR3 DNA reads TGTGCCAGCAGCCTTCAGCGGGAGGTTTTTGCAGATACGCAGTATTTT.

Comments on this clonotype: Germline and junction disagree at one end, which may indicate a read error. V usage is TRBV29-1 and J usage is TRBJ1-4, with D maybe TRBD1 (6 bases). This CDR3 region has 11 residues. Germline V CDR1 and CDR2: SQVTM, ANQGSEA. The CDR3: CSVVRAGDFVF. As DNA, the CDR3 is TGCAGCGTTGTTCGTGCAGGGGATTTCGTTTTT.

The chain has TRBV7-2 and TRBJ1-2, with D possibly TRBD1 on 5 matching bases. CDR1 is SGHTA, CDR2 FQGNSA, per germline. The CDR3 loop spans 13 amino acids. V shed 4 bases and J shed 5 bases, with 11 bases lying between them. This CDR3 is CASSSRESYGYTF. CDR3 bases: TGTGCCAGCAGCTCCAGGGAAAGTTATGGCTACACCTTC. The full variable domain, its missing parts supplied by reference TRBV7-2 and TRBJ1-2, is GAGVSQSPSNKVTEKGKDVELRCDPISGHTALYWYRQSLGQGLEFLIYFQGNSAPDKSGLPSDRFSAERTGGSVSTLTIQRTQQEDSAVYLCASSSRESYGYTFGSGTRLTVV.

This chain uses TRBV5-1 with TRBJ2-1, with D perhaps given as TRBD1 or TRBD2 (5 bases each). The CDR3 is made up of 13 amino acids. Germline CDR1 SGHRS, CDR2 YFSETQ. V lost 7 bases and J lost 6, with 14 bases in between. CDR3 bases: TGCGCCAGCGGGACCTTAGGGGTCAATGAGCAGTTCTTC. Translating gives CASGTLGVNEQFF. The full variable domain, in which reference TRBV5-1 and TRBJ2-1 provide the parts outside the CDR3, is KAGVTQTPRYLIKTRGQQVTLSCSPISGHRSVSWYQQTPGQGLQFLFEYFSETQRNKGNFPGRFSGRQFSNSRSEMNVSTLELGDSALYLCASGTLGVNEQFFGPGTRLTVL.

This chain links TRBV10-3 with TRBJ1-2; D perhaps matches TRBD1 (5 bases). The ends were cut back, 3 bases at V and 3 bases at J, with 11 bases in the middle. Germline-derived CDR1 and CDR2 are ENHRY and SYGVKD. The CDR3 extends over 14 amino acids. The DNA for the CDR3 is TGTGCCATCAGTGAACGGGGAGGGGACTATGGCTACACCTTC. Residues: CAISERGGDYGYTF.

This clonotype was found a few times. V gene TRBV12-3 or TRBV12-4 combines with J gene TRBJ2-5, with D maybe TRBD2 (6 bases). Trimming took off 7 bases at V and 4 bases at J, with 16 bases between the two ends. The CDR3 length is 14 residues. CDR3 sequence: CASKAAGSVETQYF. In nucleotides, the CDR3 is TGTGCCAGCAAAGCGGCGGGGTCGGTAGAGACCCAGTACTTC.